The source of this T cell receptor (beta chain) is a study of Ad26.COV2.S vaccination and SARS-CoV-2 variants. Across the study: Donor got 5x10^10 or 1x10^11 viral particles of Ad26.COV2.S.

About this clone: Its antigen is unknown. The identical CDR3 is also encoded by other nucleotide sequences in the sample.

Notes on the study in general: Vaccine recipients posted higher spike-specific TCR breadth than their placebo counterparts.

As to treatment: about 20 received Ad26.COV2.S at low or high dose, single or two shots; roughly 5 received placebo; per-sample allocation not given. Vaccine and placebo recipients were sampled on day 63 after the first injection. The individual, an adult aged 18-55 years, was a donor in Boston. The vaccine antigen was prefusion-stabilized Wuhan SARS-CoV-2 spike. This CDR3 region has 14 residues. J was trimmed by 5 bases and V by 2 bases; bases with no gene match: 4. Germline CDR1 SGHTA, CDR2 FQGNSA. TCRdb's table, derived via immunoSEQ multiplex PCR, lists solely in-frame clones and lacks some. Among approximately 460,000 clones listed, roughly nine tenths were seen once.

This receptor was obtained from a person aged 18 to 65 who received the Ad26.COV2.S COVID-19 vaccine or a placebo. The chain has TRBV7-2 and TRBJ2-5; TRBD2 agrees at 8 bases. The sample in question was peripheral blood, obtained in a trial of Ad26.COV2.S vaccine versus placebo. CDR3 protein: CASSLRGGAETQYF. In DNA form, the CDR3 reads TGTGCCAGCAGCTTACGGGGGGGCGCGGAGACCCAGTACTTC.